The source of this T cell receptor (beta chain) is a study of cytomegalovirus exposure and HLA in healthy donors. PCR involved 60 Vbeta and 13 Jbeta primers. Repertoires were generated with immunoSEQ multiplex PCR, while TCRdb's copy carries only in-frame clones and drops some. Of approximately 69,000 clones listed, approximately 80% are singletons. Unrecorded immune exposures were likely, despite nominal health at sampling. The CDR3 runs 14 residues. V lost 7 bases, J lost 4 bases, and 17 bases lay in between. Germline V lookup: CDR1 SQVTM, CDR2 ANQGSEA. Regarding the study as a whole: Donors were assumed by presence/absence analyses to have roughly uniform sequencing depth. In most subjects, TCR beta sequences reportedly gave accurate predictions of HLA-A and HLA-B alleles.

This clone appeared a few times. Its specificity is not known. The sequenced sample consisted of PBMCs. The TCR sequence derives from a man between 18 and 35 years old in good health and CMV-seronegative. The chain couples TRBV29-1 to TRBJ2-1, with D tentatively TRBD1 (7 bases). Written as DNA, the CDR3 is TGCAGCGATGGAGGGGGCGTGAAGTACAATGAGCAGTTCTTC. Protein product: CSDGGGVKYNEQFF.